The 10 T cell receptor beta chains in this list originate from one sample, sequenced in a study of T cell responses to AZD1222 COVID-19 vaccine (dated by TCRdb to the early 2020s). The receptor library was made with the immunoSEQ multiplex PCR assay. As stored in TCRdb, this immuneACCESS dataset retains in-frame rearrangements with V and J assigned. A fraction of the clones does not appear; measured against another copy, unresolved V genes explain less than half of the discrepancy, and the remainder lacks a known reason. Here the sample has 110,000 or so clones; about 90% occur a single time. The biggest ten clones account for less than 6.5% of the sample. The intended sense of this specimen's time point label: baseline before first vaccination. The sample consisted of peripheral blood, taken on day 0 of AZD1222 vaccination. Every receptor here comes from an adult in good health.

This chain joins TRBV14 and TRBJ2-1; D is uncertain. CDR3 length equals 12 residues. CDR1 SGHDN and CDR2 FVKESK come from the germline V gene. V gave up 4 bases and J gave up 9 bases, with 10 bases separating them. This chain's CDR3 is CASSPTPFEQFF. Written as DNA, the CDR3 is TGTGCCAGCAGCCCGACACCGTTTGAGCAGTTCTTC.

The rearrangement uses TRBV5-4 and TRBJ2-2, with unresolved D. The germline V gene has CDR1 SGHNT and CDR2 YYREEE (reference sequence). The CDR3 is made up of 15 amino acids. Deletions cut 2 bases from V and 2 bases from J, with 10 bases between. The CDR3 DNA reads as TGTGCCAGCAGCTTAGAGTTGAGTAACACCGGGGAGCTGTTTTTT. This codes for CASSLELSNTGELFF.

This chain connects TRBV2 to TRBJ2-7; the match to TRBD2 covers 8 bases. CDR1 is SNHLY, CDR2 FYNNEI, per germline. The V segment lost 5 bases and the J segment 6 bases; nucleotides outside the gene matches: 9. This CDR3 has 14 residues. CDR3 protein: CASSISGIGLEQYF. As DNA, the CDR3 is TGTGCCAGCAGTATTAGCGGGATAGGCCTCGAGCAGTACTTC.

The chain links TRBV28 to TRBJ1-4; D may be TRBD1 (5 bases). Trimming took 7 bases from V and 8 from J, leaving 20 bases between them. The CDR3 totals 15 residues. Looked up from germline, CDR1 is MDHEN and CDR2 is SYDVKM. The CDR3 bases are TGTGCCAGCATGAGTTATACCCAGGGCTCGGAAAAACTGTTTTTT. This sequence encodes CASMSYTQGSEKLFF.

The chain links TRBV30 to TRBJ2-1; TRBD1 agrees at 7 bases. Germline V gene data show CDR1 as GTSNPN and CDR2 as SVGIG (reference sequence). The CDR3 length is 14 residues. V was clipped by 8 bases and J by 0 bases; unmatched bases: 7. The CDR3 region has the DNA TGTGCCGGACTGACAGGGAACTCCTACAATGAGCAGTTCTTC. Translating it yields CAGLTGNSYNEQFF.

The V call is TRBV5-6, the J call TRBJ1-4; D remains unclear. V was clipped by 0 bases and J by 7 bases, with 7 bases between them. Germline CDR1 is SGHDT and CDR2 is YYEEEE. CDR3 length: 13 amino acids. For the CDR3, the DNA is TGTGCCAGCAGCTTGGGACCTTCTGAAAAACTGTTTTTT. This sequence encodes CASSLGPSEKLFF.

CDR3 DNA: TGTGCCAGCAGCCGCCAAGGGTCCCATAATTCACCCCTCCACTTT. This gives the protein CASSRQGSHNSPLHF. The genes are TRBV11-2 and TRBJ1-6; D is ambiguous. The V gene lost 5 bases and the J gene lost 5 bases, with 13 bases spanning the gap. CDR1 and CDR2 (germline): SGHAT, FQNNGV. CDR3 length equals 15 residues.

The chain couples TRBV30 to TRBJ2-1; the D is unclear. V was trimmed by 2 bases and J by 6 bases, leaving 11 bases between them. The CDR3 runs 13 residues. Germline V lookup: CDR1 GTSNPN, CDR2 SVGIG (reference sequence). The CDR3 DNA sequence: TGTGCCTGGAGTTTAGAGTTGTTCAATGAGCAGTTCTTC. It encodes CAWSLELFNEQFF. Together with reference TRBV30 and TRBJ2-1, the CDR3 gives the full variable domain: SQTIHQWPATLVQPVGSPLSLECTVEGTSNPNLYWYRQAAGRGLQLLFYSVGIGQISSEVPQNLSASRPQDRQFILSSKKLLLSDSGFYLCAWSLELFNEQFFGPGTRLTVL.

The genes are TRBV7-2 and TRBJ2-1; 9 bases match TRBD2. Trimming removed 5 bases from V and 7 bases from J; junction bases left unmatched: 9. Germline V gene sequence: CDR1 SGHTA, CDR2 FQGNSA. This CDR3 region has 15 residues. In DNA, the CDR3 is TGTGCCAGCAGCCCCGTCGGGACTAGCCCTAATGAGCAGTTCTTC. Protein: CASSPVGTSPNEQFF.

The chain has TRBV6-5 and TRBJ2-7; D remains unclear. The CDR3 has 12 residues. From germline, CDR1 is MNHEY and CDR2 SVGAGI. Trimming cost V 8 bases and J 0 bases, with 8 bases left between them. As DNA, the CDR3 is TGTGCCAGCGGGCTGTTCTCCTACGAGCAGTACTTC. This translates into CASGLFSYEQYF.